The next 15 T cell receptor beta chains were all read from a single sample in a study of T cells in Graves' hyperthyroidism and ophthalmopathy. TCR beta CDR3 region amplification was performed from RNA transcripts. The HTBI primer set served for first-round RT-PCR of the TCR CDR3. MiXCR, applied by TCRdb to the multiplex PCR reads, yields one record per CDR3 protein. The table lists about 55,000 distinct CDR3 sequences, roughly half of them singletons. Sequencing was carried out using blood. Receptors were obtained from a woman in her fifties or sixties with Graves' ophthalmopathy.

This clonotype was seen at least ten times. V and J are TRBV12-3 or TRBV12-4 and TRBJ2-5; 12 nucleotides match TRBD2. The length of the CDR3 is 13 residues. The trim removed 6 bases at V and 8 bases at J, leaving 4 bases unmatched. This CDR3 is CASSSGLAGTQYF. CDR3 in DNA: TGTGCCAGCAGCTCAGGACTAGCGGGAACCCAGTACTTC.

This clonotype has a count of ten or more. The chain recombines TRBV12-5 with TRBJ2-3, with 7 bases lining up with TRBD2. The CDR3 runs 14 residues. V lost 4 bases, J lost 1 base, and 2 bases stayed unmatched. Germline loops: CDR1 LGHNT, CDR2 FRNRAP. CDR3 sequence reads: CASGSGGGTDTQYF. CDR3 sequence (DNA): TGTGCTAGTGGTTCTGGGGGGGGCACAGATACGCAGTATTTT. The entire variable domain, with the rest obtained from reference TRBV12-5 and TRBJ2-3, is as follows: DARVTQTPRHKVTEMGQEVTMRCQPILGHNTVFWYRQTMMQGLELLAYFRNRAPLDDSGMPKDRFSAEMPDATLATLKIQPSEPRDSAVYFCASGSGGGTDTQYFGPGTRLTVL.

The chain uses TRBV2 and TRBJ1-2; D is ambiguous. Per the germline V gene, CDR1 is SNHLY and CDR2 is FYNNEI. V was pared by 10 bases and J by 2 bases, with 14 bases between. The CDR3 covers 13 residues. The CDR3 sequence is CAKPRTGNYGYTF. CDR3 nucleotides: TGTGCCAAACCCCGGACTGGGAACTATGGCTACACCTTC.

The table lists this clonotype with many counts. This chain connects TRBV6-1 to TRBJ2-5; D call uncertain. CDR1 is MNHNS, CDR2 SASEGT, per germline. Trimming removed 0 bases from V and 5 bases from J, with 7 bases in between. The CDR3 is 13 residues long. The DNA for the CDR3 is TGTGCCAGCAGTGAAGCGTCTGAGGAGACCCAGTACTTC. Translating gives CASSEASEETQYF.

This clonotype was counted once. The chain recombines TRBV7-3 with TRBJ1-6, with TRBD1 matching over 8 bases. CDR3 length: 16 residues. V shed 2 bases and J 10 bases; nucleotides not matched to a gene: 10. The germline gives CDR1 SGHTA, CDR2 FQGTGA. CDR3 coding DNA: TGTGCCAGCAGCTTACGGAACGACAGGGGTTTCTCACCCCTCCACTTT. Amino acid sequence: CASSLRNDRGFSPLHF. The full variable domain, with the rest looked up from reference TRBV7-3 and TRBJ1-6, is GAGVSQTPSNKVTEKGKYVELRCDPISGHTALYWYRQSLGQGPEFLIYFQGTGAADDSGLPNDRFFAVRPEGSVSTLKIQRTERGDSAVYLCASSLRNDRGFSPLHFGNGTRLTVT.

Ten or more counts support this clonotype. Germline and junction disagree at one end, which may indicate a read error. The chain combines TRBV7-7 with TRBJ2-5, with D tentatively TRBD2 (5 bases). Germline CDR1 reads SSHAT; CDR2 reads FNYEAQ (reference sequence). CDR3 size: 13 residues. CDR3 DNA: TGTGCTAGCAACCGAGGGTTAGGAGAGACCCAGTACTTC. Protein: CASNRGLGETQYF.

In the case of this clonotype: The conserved final phenylalanine or tryptophan is absent from the CDR3, which likely points to a read error. The DNA is left out, because the CDR3 cannot be placed on it with certainty; the CDR3 is given as TCRdb lists it. The chain is built from TRBV20-1 and TRBJ2-1. The V gene's germline CDR1 is DFQATT and CDR2 SNEGSKA (reference sequence). The CDR3 is 14 amino acids in total, end residues counted. The chain's CDR3 is CSARLWGAPTMSSE.

This clonotype was recorded at least ten times. The genes are TRBV5-1 and TRBJ2-3; TRBD2 agrees at 12 bases. V trimming: 3 bases; J trimming: 3 bases; junction bases outside the gene matches: 11. The germline CDR1 and CDR2 sequences are SGHRS and YFSETQ. This CDR3 contains 18 residues. CDR3 loop: CASSSIYLAGGGTDTQYF. For the CDR3, the DNA is TGCGCCAGCAGCTCGATCTACCTAGCGGGAGGGGGTACAGATACGCAGTATTTT.

This clonotype was seen more than once but under ten times. V gene TRBV5-1 combines with J gene TRBJ2-3; D possibly matches TRBD1 or TRBD2 (6 bases each). Trimming cost V 4 bases and J 1 base, with 10 bases left between them. Looked up from germline, CDR1 is SGHRS and CDR2 is YFSETQ. This CDR3 contains 14 residues. DNA for the CDR3: TGCGCCAGCAGCGACGGGGGCGGCACAGATACGCAGTATTTT. This translates into CASSDGGGTDTQYF.

The J gene is TRBJ2-6, the V gene TRBV6-1, with a possible D match to TRBD1 (6 bases). V was trimmed by 6 bases and J by 0 bases, leaving 9 bases between them. Per germline, CDR1 MNHNS and CDR2 SASEGT. This CDR3 region has 15 residues. CDR3 sequence (DNA): TGTGCCAGCAGACAGGGTGGCTCTGGGGCCAACGTCCTGACTTTC. Translating gives CASRQGGSGANVLTF.

A word on this clonotype: Given a much more abundant clone one base away, this may be a read error. The chain combines TRBV30 with TRBJ1-1; TRBD1 might be the D (6 bases). Trimming left V 5 bases short and J 2 bases short, with 15 bases between. The CDR3 runs to 14 residues. The germline V gene encodes CDR1 GTSNPN and CDR2 SVGIG (reference sequence). The CDR3 here is CAWDTQGINTEAFF. For the CDR3, the DNA is TGTGCCTGGGACACTCAGGGGATTAACACTGAAGCTTTCTTT.

The chain uses TRBV20-1 and TRBJ2-1, with D perhaps assigned TRBD1 or TRBD2 (5 bases each). CDR3 size: 14 residues. The germline CDR1 and CDR2 sequences are DFQATT and SNEGSKA (reference sequence). The V and J ends lost 3 bases and 12 bases respectively, with 21 bases between them. CDR3 nucleotides: TGCAGTGCTAGTGCGGGCAGGGATGTAGATACGCAGTTCTTC. It yields the protein CSASAGRDVDTQFF.

This clonotype came up many times. The chain couples TRBV2 to TRBJ1-5; D uncertain. The V and J ends lost 4 bases and 3 bases respectively, with 10 bases between them. This CDR3 contains 14 residues. Germline-derived CDR1 and CDR2 are SNHLY and FYNNEI. CDR3 DNA: TGTGCCAGCAGTGTGGTATCCCCCAATCAGCCCCAGCATTTT. Protein: CASSVVSPNQPQHF.

This chain links TRBV2 with TRBJ1-6, with 10 positions matching TRBD1. Germline trimming cut 6 bases from V and 5 bases from J; bases unmatched to any gene: 1. This CDR3 has 14 amino acids. The germline gives CDR1 SNHLY, CDR2 FYNNEI. CDR3 in amino acids: CASRDRGNNSPLHF. The DNA of the CDR3 is TGTGCCAGCAGGGACAGGGGGAATAATTCACCCCTCCACTTT. The whole variable domain, filled in from reference TRBV2 and TRBJ1-6, reads EPEVTQTPSHQVTQMGQEVILRCVPISNHLYFYWYRQILGQKVEFLVSFYNNEISEKSEIFDDQFSVERPDGSNFTLKIRSTKLEDSAMYFCASRDRGNNSPLHFGNGTRLTVT.

This clonotype was counted only a few times. Since a much larger clone is just one base distant, this may be a read error. No conserved phenylalanine or tryptophan ends this CDR3, so it is likely a read error. The DNA is left out, because the CDR3 cannot be placed on it with certainty; the CDR3 is given as TCRdb lists it. The rearrangement uses TRBV5-8 and TRBJ2-5; the table's D call of TRBD1 was not tested on the DNA. The V gene's germline CDR1 is SGHTS and CDR2 YDEGEE. Both ends counted, the CDR3 spans 16 residues. This chain's CDR3 is CASSLGGRQGLQVEYL.